The clone carrying this T cell receptor (beta chain) was detected a few times. TCRdb itself ran the RT-PCR reads through MiXCR, one entry per CDR3 protein. The profile shows 650,000 to 800,000 distinct CDR3 sequences, 12% to 15% of them singletons. Germline trimming cut 4 bases from V and 4 bases from J; bases unmatched to any gene: 10. Germline CDR1 is LNHNV and CDR2 is YYDKDF (reference sequence). This CDR3 comprises 15 residues. Sequencing was done on a sample of memory CD4+ T cells from blood. This chain uses TRBV15 with TRBJ2-7, with 7 bases identical to TRBD1. The receptor comes from a female donor in good health, serving as a healthy control. CDR3 protein: CATSTGITGAYEQYF. CDR3 coding DNA: TGTGCCACCAGCACCGGAATAACAGGGGCGTACGAGCAGTACTTC.